The 5 T cell receptor beta chains given below trace back to one sample, sequenced in a study of T cells after yellow fever vaccination. MiXCR, applied by TCRdb to the 5' RACE reads, yields one record per CDR3 protein. The profile shows a few hundred thousand distinct CDR3 sequences, around 6.8% of them singletons. The sequencing used PBMCs, collected about 41 days after the first yellow fever vaccination. The source of these receptors is a man between 18 and 29 years old who received the YFV17D yellow fever vaccine.

This clonotype was seen only a few times. The chain carries TRBV19 and TRBJ2-1; possibly TRBD1 for D (6 bases). Germline CDR1 reads LNHDA; CDR2 reads SQIVND (reference sequence). Trimming pared 5 bases from V and 4 bases from J, leaving 18 bases between. The CDR3 spans 16 residues. The CDR3, as DNA: TGTGCCAGTAGTCTACAGGGAAATGGGGCTTACAATGAGCAGTTCTTC. Its protein is CASSLQGNGAYNEQFF.

Comment on this clonotype: With a much larger clone just one base away, this may be a read error. The rearrangement links TRBV19 to TRBJ2-1, with TRBD2 matching 8 bases. Germline CDR1 is LNHDA and CDR2 is SQIVND (reference sequence). The CDR3 sequence is 15 residues long. After removal of 4 bases from V and 6 bases from J, the junction contained 8 bases not matched to a gene. The CDR3 spells CASSTLSGAVNEQFF. As DNA, the CDR3 is TGTGCCAGTAGTACCCTTAGCGGGGCGGTCAATGAGCAGTTCTTC.

About this clonotype: One end of the junction varies from germline; a read error may be responsible. The chain recombines TRBV3-1 with TRBJ2-3; D possibly uses TRBD1 or TRBD2 (6 bases each). The germline CDR1 and CDR2 sequences are LGHDT and YNNKEL (reference sequence). This CDR3 is 15 amino acids long. CDR3 DNA: TGTGCCTGCAGCCCGGGGGCCATCGGAAGTGATACGCAGTATTTT. Protein sequence: CACSPGAIGSDTQYF.

This chain uses TRBV5-6 with TRBJ2-7; 11 nucleotides line up with TRBD2. Germline CDR1 is SGHDT and CDR2 is YYEEEE. V gave up 2 bases and J gave up 3 bases; unmatched junction bases: 10. CDR3 length: 17 amino acids. The CDR3: CASSFYSGGAFDYEQYV. CDR3 nucleotides: TGTGCCAGCAGCTTTTATAGCGGGGGGGCCTTTGACTACGAGCAGTACGTC.

The V call is TRBV11-1, the J call TRBJ1-2, with 10 bases lining up with TRBD1. V lost 5 bases, J lost 3 bases, and 18 bases stayed unmatched. Germline CDR1 reads SGHAT; CDR2 reads FQDESV (reference sequence). The CDR3 is made up of 19 amino acids. This chain's CDR3 is CASSPPDRGFSHPHYGYTF. As DNA, the CDR3 is TGTGCCAGCAGCCCACCGGACAGGGGGTTCTCTCATCCCCACTATGGCTACACCTTC. The variable domain in full, with the rest retrieved from reference TRBV11-1 and TRBJ1-2, is EAEVAQSPRYKITEKSQAVAFWCDPISGHATLYWYRQILGQGPELLVQFQDESVVDDSQLPKDRFSAERLKGVDSTLKIQPAELGDSAMYLCASSPPDRGFSHPHYGYTFGSGTRLTVV.